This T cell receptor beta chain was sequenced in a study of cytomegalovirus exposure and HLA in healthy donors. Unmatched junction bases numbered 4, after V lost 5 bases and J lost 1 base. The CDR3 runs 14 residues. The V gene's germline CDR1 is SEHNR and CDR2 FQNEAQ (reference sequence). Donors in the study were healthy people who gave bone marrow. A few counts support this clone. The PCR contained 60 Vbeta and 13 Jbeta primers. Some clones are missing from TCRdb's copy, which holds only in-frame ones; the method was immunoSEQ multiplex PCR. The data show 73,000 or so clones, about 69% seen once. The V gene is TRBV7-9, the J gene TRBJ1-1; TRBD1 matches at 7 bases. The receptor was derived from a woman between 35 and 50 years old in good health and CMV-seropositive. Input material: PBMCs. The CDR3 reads CASSPRDRNTEAFF. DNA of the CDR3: TGTGCCAGCAGCCCGCGGGACAGGAACACTGAAGCTTTCTTT.